These T cell receptor beta chains were read from a single sample in a study of blood T cell repertoires in COVID-19. Method: immunoSEQ multiplex PCR; TCRdb's copy keeps in-frame clones and lacks some. The sample lists about 270,000 clones, roughly 89% seen once, with 1.5% to 2% in the top ten. The specimen sequenced was PBMCs or T cells enriched from blood (not recorded which). The receptors originated from a woman aged 60 to 75 who had recovered from COVID-19. CDR3s include the opening cysteine and the closing phenylalanine or tryptophan. D genes are given only for firm matches. Rows may omit the clone size; those that give it use once, few, many or a size class.

d_call	clone_size	v_call	j_call	cdr3_nt	cdr3_aa
TRBD1	.	TRBV7-9	TRBJ2-5	TGTGCCAGCAGCCCACAGACAGGGGACGAGACCCAGTACTTC	CASSPQTGDETQYF
.	.	TRBV5-5	TRBJ1-2	TGTGCCAGCAGCTTAGGGAGACTTAGCTATGGCTACACCTTC	CASSLGRLSYGYTF
.	.	TRBV18	TRBJ2-7	TGTGCCAGCTCACCCCAACAGGGTTCCCCTTCCTACGAGCAGTACTTC	CASSPQQGSPSYEQYF
TRBD1	.	TRBV10-3	TRBJ2-3	TGTGCCACTATCGACAGGGGAACAGATACGCAGTATTTT	CATIDRGTDTQYF
TRBD1	.	TRBV10-1	TRBJ1-2	TGCGCCAGCAGTGGGGACAGCTATGGCTACACCTTC	CASSGDSYGYTF
.	.	TRBV4-1	TRBJ2-3	TGCGCCAGCAGCCAAGTCCCAACGACTAGGACTAGCACAGATACGCAGTATTTT	CASSQVPTTRTSTDTQYF
.	.	TRBV9	TRBJ1-6	TGTGCCAGCAGCGTAACCCCTCAGGGAATTGGGAATTCACCCCTCCACTTT	CASSVTPQGIGNSPLHF
.	.	TRBV5-1	TRBJ2-7	TGCGCCAGCAGCTTCGCCGGGGATACTGCCTACGAGCAGTACTTC	CASSFAGDTAYEQYF
TRBD2	.	TRBV5-1	TRBJ2-3	TGCGCCAGCAGCCCGGGCTTAGCGGGGGTTACAGATACGCAGTATTTT	CASSPGLAGVTDTQYF
.	.	TRBV23-1	TRBJ2-7	TGCGCCAGCAGCCCCCAGGTATTCGGGCAGTACTTC	CASSPQVFGQYF
.	few	TRBV30	TRBJ2-2	TGTGCCTGGAGTAGGGGGACCCTCGGGGAGCTGTTTTTT	CAWSRGTLGELFF
.	.	TRBV19	TRBJ2-3	TGTGCCTCCGGCGGGCCCCCCGATACGCAGTATTTT	CASGGPPDTQYF
.	.	TRBV12-2	TRBJ1-5	TGTGCAAGTCGCCGCGCGGGGGGACAGCCCCAGCATTTT	CASRRAGGQPQHF
TRBD2	.	TRBV15	TRBJ2-5	TGTGCCACCAGCAGAGATCCCCAGCGGGGGGGTCTCCAGTACTTC	CATSRDPQRGGLQYF
TRBD2	.	TRBV10-3	TRBJ2-7	TGTGCCATCAGTAACCTAGCGGGAGTGGTCGAGCAGTACTTC	CAISNLAGVVEQYF
.	.	TRBV5-1	TRBJ1-1	TGCGCCAGCAGCTTGGCCGCAGGGAGGGACACTGAAGCTTTCTTT	CASSLAAGRDTEAFF
TRBD2	few	TRBV5-1	TRBJ2-4	TGCGCCAGCAGCATGGGACTAGCGGGAGGAGGAGACATTCAGTACTTC	CASSMGLAGGGDIQYF
TRBD1	few	TRBV15	TRBJ1-2	TGTGCCACCAGCAGAGAGACAGGGTATGGCTACACCTTC	CATSRETGYGYTF
.	.	TRBV30	TRBJ1-2	TGTGCCTTCACACAGCTCTCCTATGGCTACACCTTC	CAFTQLSYGYTF
.	.	TRBV28	TRBJ1-1	TGTGCCGGAAAGGACAGGAACACTGAAGCTTTCTTT	CAGKDRNTEAFF
.	.	TRBV5-1	TRBJ2-1	TGCGCCAGCAGCTTGGGGGCCAGGGGCAATGAGCAGTTCTTC	CASSLGARGNEQFF
.	.	TRBV2	TRBJ1-2	TGTGCCAGCCCCCGACTTATCTATGGCTACACCTTC	CASPRLIYGYTF
.	.	TRBV18	TRBJ2-3	TGTGCCAGCTCGCAGTCAGAGGGAAACACAGATACGCAGTATTTT	CASSQSEGNTDTQYF
.	.	TRBV7-9	TRBJ2-2	TGTGCCAGCAGCTTAGTTCTTCAGTACACCGGGGAGCTGTTTTTT	CASSLVLQYTGELFF
TRBD2	.	TRBV3-1/TRBV3-2	TRBJ2-1	TGTGCCAGCAGCCAGGTAGCGGGGGGGCCTTATGAGCAGTTCTTC	CASSQVAGGPYEQFF
TRBD2	.	TRBV19	TRBJ2-1	TGTGCCAGCCGGGGGGGCGCTTACAATGAGCAGTTCTTC	CASRGGAYNEQFF